One and the same sample provided the 18 T cell receptor beta chains below, sequenced in a study of blood T cells in healthy people across ages. Alongside a J-beta primer mix, a sample-barcoded 5' primer served in a second PCR lasting 7 to 11 cycles. From the 5' RACE reads, TCRdb called clonotypes with MiXCR, one entry per CDR3 protein. Among roughly 1.6 million distinct CDR3 sequences listed, roughly 32% were seen once. The sequencing sample was made of blood. The receptors derive from a woman in her twenties or thirties in good health.

This rearrangement joins TRBV7-8 to TRBJ1-1; D not resolved. From germline, CDR1 is SGHVS and CDR2 FQNEAQ. The CDR3 contains 15 residues. V was cut by 0 bases and J by 0 bases, with 8 bases left in between. CDR3 DNA sequence: TGTGCCAGCAGCTTAGCGCGGATTATGAACACTGAAGCTTTCTTT. It codes for CASSLARIMNTEAFF. Variable domain in full (rest from reference TRBV7-8 and TRBJ1-1): GAGVSQSPRYKVAKRGQDVALRCDPISGHVSLFWYQQALGQGPEFLTYFQNEAQLDKSGLPSDRFFAERPEGSVSTLKIQRTQQEDSAVYLCASSLARIMNTEAFFGQGTRLTVV.

To note about this clonotype: This sequence may be a read error, since a much larger clone differs from it by one base. This rearrangement joins TRBV29-1 to TRBJ2-6; D unresolved. With 3 bases removed from V and 0 bases from J, the gap between germline ends came to 6 bases. The length of the CDR3 is 14 residues. Germline V gene data show CDR1 as SQVTM and CDR2 as ANQGSEA. In DNA form, the CDR3 reads TGCAGCGTTGAGAGTACCTCTGGGGCCAACGTCCTGACTTTC. Its translation: CSVESTSGANVLTF.

Points on this clonotype: A much larger clone is a single base away; this may be a read error. The chain recombines TRBV10-3 with TRBJ2-7; D remains ambiguous. The CDR3 extends over 14 amino acids. V was pared by 4 bases and J by 4 bases, with 14 bases between. CDR1 is ENHRY and CDR2 is SYGVKD in the germline V gene. In DNA, the CDR3 is TGTGCCATCAGTGGCTACAGAACGGCGTACGAGCAGTACTTC. Protein: CAISGYRTAYEQYF.

The sample holds many counts of this clonotype. This rearrangement joins TRBV20-1 to TRBJ2-1; no clear D. Germline V CDR1 and CDR2: DFQATT, SNEGSKA (reference sequence). With 0 bases removed from V and 4 bases from J, the gap between germline ends came to 1 base. The CDR3 is 11 amino acids. The CDR3 DNA follows: TGCAGTGCTAGAGATTACAATGAGCAGTTCTTC. Its translation: CSARDYNEQFF.

This clonotype was counted between two and nine times. The CDR3, as DNA: TGCAGTGCTGAAACAGGGACAGAGGACTATGGCTACACCTTC. This gives the protein CSAETGTEDYGYTF. The chain links TRBV20-1 to TRBJ1-2, with 7 bases fitting TRBD1. Per the germline V gene, CDR1 is DFQATT and CDR2 is SNEGSKA (reference sequence). This CDR3 comprises 14 residues. J gave up 3 bases and V 5 bases, and 9 bases lay outside the gene matches.

The chain uses TRBV11-1 and TRBJ2-1, with D unclear. V lost 5 bases and J lost 0, with 11 bases in between. The CDR3 totals 15 residues. Germline V gene data show CDR1 as SGHAT and CDR2 as FQDESV (reference sequence). Here the CDR3 DNA reads TGTGCCAGCAGCGACGACGGTAGCTCCTACAATGAGCAGTTCTTC. It yields the protein CASSDDGSSYNEQFF.

A single count supports this clonotype. The gene calls are TRBV5-6 and TRBJ2-1, with 14 bases matching TRBD2. Looked up from germline, CDR1 is SGHDT and CDR2 is YYEEEE. This CDR3 is built from 17 residues. With V trimmed by 4 bases and J by 7 bases, 10 bases remained unmatched. CDR3 residues: CASSASPGLAGENEQFF. The CDR3 DNA sequence: TGTGCCAGCAGCGCCAGCCCGGGACTAGCGGGGGAAAATGAGCAGTTCTTC.

This clonotype occurred many times. The V call is TRBV12-3 or TRBV12-4, the J call TRBJ2-7; 7 bases agree with TRBD1. The J segment lost 3 bases and the V segment lost 5 bases, leaving 13 bases of the junction unmatched. This CDR3 contains 16 residues. DNA for the CDR3: TGTGCCAGCAGTCCTGGGGACAGCCTGACCGTCTACGAGCAGTACTTC. It specifies CASSPGDSLTVYEQYF.

Note on this clonotype: One end of the junction fails to match germline, which may point to a read error. V and J are TRBV4-1 and TRBJ1-1, with 7 bases fitting TRBD1. The germline gives CDR1 MGHRA, CDR2 YSYEKL. The CDR3 runs to 15 residues. The CDR3 bases are TGCGCCAGCAGCCAGCGAGGGGGCGAGAACACTGGAGCTTTCTTT. This encodes CASSQRGGENTGAFF.

The chain couples TRBV20-1 to TRBJ2-7, with D maybe TRBD2 (5 bases). The CDR3 runs 15 residues. Trimming took off 6 bases at V and 4 bases at J, with 22 bases between the two ends. Germline values: CDR1 DFQATT, CDR2 SNEGSKA (reference sequence). CDR3 amino acids: CSANHPEGSWYEQYF. CDR3 in DNA: TGCAGTGCCAATCACCCCGAGGGAAGCTGGTACGAGCAGTACTTC.

The V gene is TRBV10-3, the J gene TRBJ1-1, with 7 bases identical to TRBD1. The length of the CDR3 is 15 residues. Trimming cost V 0 bases and J 14 bases; bases outside gene matches: 15. The germline V gene has CDR1 ENHRY and CDR2 SYGVKD. The CDR3 sequence is CAISESGVGGPESFF. CDR3 bases: TGTGCCATCAGTGAGTCGGGGGTAGGGGGCCCTGAATCCTTCTTT.

This rearrangement joins TRBV21-1 to TRBJ1-2. TRBV21-1 represents a pseudogene. This CDR3 is built from 11 residues. The CDR3 nucleotides are TGTGCCAGCAGCAAAGGGCGAGGCTACACCTTC. Its protein is CASSKGRGYTF.

The chain carries TRBV2 and TRBJ2-4; maybe TRBD2 (6 bases). The J call may be wrong; the DNA end is better matched by TRBJ2-7. Per the germline V gene, CDR1 is SNHLY and CDR2 is FYNNEI. The CDR3 length is 17 residues. CDR3 in amino acids: CASSEALPGAEGYEQYF. As DNA, the CDR3 is TGTGCCAGCAGTGAAGCGCTTCCGGGAGCGGAGGGGTACGAGCAGTACTTC.

This clonotype was counted between two and nine times. The genes are TRBV4-1 and TRBJ2-1, with D perhaps matching TRBD1 (5 bases). V was trimmed by 4 bases and J by 5 bases, leaving 9 bases between them. The CDR3 length is 13 residues. Germline V gene data show CDR1 as MGHRA and CDR2 as YSYEKL. CDR3 sequence (DNA): TGCGCCAGCAGCCTGACAGCTAACAATGAGCAGTTCTTC. Its translation: CASSLTANNEQFF.

This clonotype was recorded many times. This chain joins TRBV3-1 and TRBJ2-3; D is uncertain. The CDR3 sequence is 14 residues long. Looked up from germline, CDR1 is LGHDT and CDR2 is YNNKEL (reference sequence). V dropped 4 bases and J dropped 3 bases, with 11 bases sitting between them. This chain's CDR3 is CASSPVGLTDTQYF. The CDR3, as DNA: TGTGCCAGCAGCCCTGTGGGGTTGACAGATACGCAGTATTTT.

The chain is built from TRBV12-3 or TRBV12-4 and TRBJ2-1; D uncertain. V shed 10 bases and J shed 0 bases, with 16 bases lying between them. The CDR3 covers 15 residues. CDR3 sequence (DNA): TGTGCCACCGAACTGCAGGATTTCTCCTACAATGAGCAGTTCTTC. It codes for CATELQDFSYNEQFF.

The rearrangement links TRBV20-1 to TRBJ1-1; a weak D match, TRBD1 (5 bases). This CDR3 has 12 residues. The germline V gene has CDR1 DFQATT and CDR2 SNEGSKA (reference sequence). The V and J ends lost 1 base and 7 bases respectively, with 10 bases between them. For the CDR3, the DNA is TGCAGTGCTAGAGCCACGACAGTTGAAGCTTTCTTT. This codes for CSARATTVEAFF.

The V gene is TRBV4-1, the J gene TRBJ2-3, with 12 positions matching TRBD2. Germline assignment: CDR1 MGHRA and CDR2 YSYEKL. Trimming at V came to 0 bases and at J to 6 bases, leaving 7 bases not matched to a gene. The CDR3 has 17 amino acids. The CDR3 loop is CASSQERLAGVCDTQYF. Here the CDR3 DNA reads TGCGCCAGCAGCCAAGAACGACTAGCGGGAGTTTGTGATACGCAGTATTTT.